These T cell receptor beta chains were read from a single sample in a study of T cells after yellow fever vaccination. TCRdb re-derived calls from the 5' RACE reads in MiXCR, one entry per CDR3 protein. The table has approximately 250,000 distinct CDR3 sequences, roughly 6.8% seen once. The sample consisted of CD4+ T cells sorted from PBMCs, taken on the day of the yellow fever booster vaccination. The receptors derive from a man under 40 who received the YFV17D yellow fever vaccine. The CDR3 runs from the conserved cysteine through the conserved F or W. D genes are given only for firm matches. Expanded clones get a size class; other rows say once, few or many, or leave the size out.

TRBV20-1	TRBJ1-3	few	.	CSAATGGTGGNTIYF	TGCAGTGCGGCAACTGGCGGCACCGGAGGAAACACCATATATTTT
TRBV29-1	TRBJ2-5	.	.	CSSNPMGETQYF	TGCAGCTCCAACCCAATGGGGGAGACCCAGTACTTC
TRBV7-9	TRBJ2-2	many	.	CASSLRAANTGELFF	TGTGCCAGCAGCTTACGAGCGGCGAACACCGGGGAGCTGTTTTTT
TRBV28	TRBJ2-7	few	TRBD1	CASRRTGGEYEQYF	TGTGCCAGCAGGCGGACAGGGGGCGAGTACGAGCAGTACTTC
TRBV30	TRBJ2-3	few	TRBD2	CAWSVWGLAGDTQYF	TGTGCCTGGAGTGTATGGGGACTAGCGGGAGATACGCAGTATTTT
TRBV5-5	TRBJ1-1	many	.	CASSLSLSNTEAFF	TGTGCCAGCAGCCTCTCGCTTAGTAACACTGAAGCTTTCTTT
TRBV7-2	TRBJ2-7	many	TRBD2	CASSLVLAGGYEQYF	TGTGCCAGCAGCTTAGTGCTTGCGGGAGGCTACGAGCAGTACTTC
TRBV30	TRBJ2-3	few	.	CAWSDQTGDTQYF	TGTGCCTGGAGCGATCAGACTGGGGATACGCAGTATTTT
TRBV7-6	TRBJ1-3	many	.	CASSLAGVSGNTIYF	TGTGCCAGCAGCTTAGCGGGGGTCTCTGGAAACACCATATATTTT
TRBV2	TRBJ2-3	.	.	CASSDQDTQYF	TGTGCCAGCAGTGATCAGGATACGCAGTATTTT
TRBV12-3/TRBV12-4	TRBJ2-7	many	.	CASSFDSSYEQYF	TGTGCCAGCAGTTTCGACAGCTCCTACGAGCAGTACTTC
TRBV12-3/TRBV12-4	TRBJ2-6	.	.	CASSLAWGQISGANVLTF	TGTGCCAGCAGTTTAGCATGGGGACAAATCTCTGGGGCCAACGTCCTGACTTTC
TRBV9	TRBJ2-6	.	.	CASSVVINLSGANVLTF	TGTGCCAGCAGCGTAGTAATCAATCTCTCTGGGGCCAACGTCCTGACTTTC
TRBV7-2	TRBJ2-7	few	.	CASSQRDKSYEQYF	TGTGCCAGCAGCCAGCGGGACAAATCCTACGAGCAGTACTTC
TRBV5-1	TRBJ2-7	.	.	CASSLALAGTTEQYF	TGCGCCAGCAGCTTGGCGTTGGCGGGGACCACTGAGCAGTACTTC
TRBV7-2	TRBJ2-7	few	.	CASRTSYEQYF	TGTGCCAGCAGGACTTCTTACGAGCAGTACTTC
TRBV5-1	TRBJ2-1	.	.	CASSLMGIYNEQFF	TGCGCCAGCAGCTTGATGGGAATCTACAATGAGCAGTTCTTC
TRBV5-1	TRBJ2-1	few	TRBD2	CASSWEGEQFF	TGCGCCAGCAGCTGGGAGGGGGAGCAGTTCTTC
TRBV7-2	TRBJ2-7	many	TRBD2	CASSSRGGVPYEQYF	TGTGCCAGCAGCTCCCGGGGAGGGGTCCCCTACGAGCAGTACTTC
TRBV7-2	TRBJ1-5	few	.	CASSLSPVRGQPQHF	TGTGCCAGCAGCTTGAGTCCCGTCAGGGGACAGCCCCAGCATTTT
TRBV7-9	TRBJ2-2	.	.	CASSPSPTSRNPGELFF	TGTGCCAGCAGCCCCTCCCCGACTAGTCGCAACCCCGGGGAGCTGTTTTTT
TRBV20-1	TRBJ2-3	few	.	CSASVGGSTDTQYF	TGCAGTGCTAGCGTTGGCGGGAGCACAGATACGCAGTATTTT
TRBV6-5	TRBJ2-1	many	.	CASSFVTGRYNEQFF	TGTGCCAGCAGTTTTGTAACGGGGAGGTACAATGAGCAGTTCTTC
TRBV28	TRBJ2-1	many	.	CASSLYAEGAYNEQFF	TGTGCCAGCAGTTTATATGCGGAGGGGGCATACAATGAGCAGTTCTTC
TRBV12-3/TRBV12-4	TRBJ2-2	few	TRBD2	CASSSGLVGELFF	TGTGCCAGCAGTTCCGGACTAGTCGGGGAGCTGTTTTTT
TRBV7-8	TRBJ2-7	many	.	CASSRLPRSAFPYEQYF	TGTGCCAGCAGCCGCCTCCCCCGAAGCGCCTTTCCCTACGAGCAGTACTTC
TRBV7-2	TRBJ2-7	many	.	CASSPPQRLFEQYF	TGTGCCAGCAGCCCCCCTCAACGGCTCTTCGAGCAGTACTTC
TRBV20-1	TRBJ2-2	.	TRBD2	CSARGPGLGTGELFF	TGCAGTGCTAGAGGCCCGGGACTAGGAACCGGGGAGCTGTTTTTT
TRBV7-2	TRBJ2-1	few	TRBD2	CASTLGASGKGEQFF	TGTGCCAGCACCCTTGGGGCTAGCGGGAAGGGTGAGCAGTTCTTC
TRBV10-3	TRBJ1-5	.	TRBD1	CAISESQTGGQPQHF	TGTGCCATCAGTGAGTCTCAGACAGGGGGTCAGCCCCAGCATTTT
TRBV29-1	TRBJ2-3	many	TRBD2	CSAGLRGSSDTQYF	TGCAGCGCCGGTCTACGCGGGAGTAGCGATACGCAGTATTTT
TRBV5-1	TRBJ2-7	many	.	CASSPQVGVEQYF	TGCGCCAGCAGCCCCCAAGTGGGGGTCGAGCAGTACTTC
TRBV27	TRBJ2-3	many	.	CASSFKGVATDTQYF	TGTGCCAGCAGTTTCAAAGGGGTAGCCACAGATACGCAGTATTTT
TRBV7-2	TRBJ2-7	few	.	CASSRRAGAYEQYF	TGTGCCAGCAGCCGCCGGGCAGGGGCCTACGAGCAGTACTTC
TRBV20-1	TRBJ2-3	few	.	CSAAPSSLGEFTDTQYF	TGCAGTGCTGCTCCCTCCAGTCTAGGGGAATTCACAGATACGCAGTATTTT
TRBV3-1	TRBJ2-1	few	.	CASSQDMRRGEQFF	TGTGCCAGCAGCCAAGATATGAGACGGGGTGAGCAGTTCTTC
TRBV10-1	TRBJ2-3	many	.	CASSENGVLHTQYF	TGCGCCAGCAGTGAGAACGGGGTGCTACATACGCAGTATTTT